This T cell receptor (beta chain) was observed in a study of shared clonotypes between healthy human individuals. General study results and limits: Generation probabilities of non-shared clonotypes were lower (relative to those shared by all four donors). Shared clonotypes: approximately 4.5% naive CD4, roughly 4% naive CD8, 2% to 2.5% memory CD4, 0.4% memory CD8.

Researchers divided each subset's genomic DNA evenly across several immunoSEQ plates. TCRdb's table, derived via immunoSEQ multiplex PCR, lists solely in-frame clones and lacks some. The sample holds about 2.3 million clones, about 92% seen once. This CDR3 has 13 residues. The germline V and J ends were trimmed by 4 bases and 5 bases, with 11 bases remaining between them. Germline V gene data show CDR1 as SGHTA and CDR2 as FQGTGA. About this clone itself: As yet, its antigen is unknown.

The source is a man younger than 35 in good health. Some clones in this sample may be carry-over from other donors' samples. The sample was naive CD4+ T cells from PBMCs. Noted subset: CD45RA+ positively selected. J is TRBJ2-5 and V is TRBV7-3; D tentatively reads TRBD1 or TRBD2 (5 bases each). CDR3 loop: CASSWGRGETQYF. Written as DNA, the CDR3 is TGTGCCAGCAGCTGGGGACGCGGGGAGACCCAGTACTTC.